The 2 T cell receptor beta chains below come from one sample, sequenced in a study of T-cell reconstitution after alpha-beta-depleted transplantation in children. Preparation of the TCRbeta library used unique molecular identifiers. TCRdb reprocessed the PCR reads with MiXCR, giving one entry per CDR3 protein. The sample lists about 500,000 distinct CDR3 sequences, over 25% occurring once. This sample comprised PBMCs from the stem cell graft donor, obtained from the stem cell graft. The receptors come from a human donor who donated a stem cell graft to a child with aplastic anemia.

The chain is built from TRBV12-3 or TRBV12-4 and TRBJ2-1; D call uncertain. Between the trimmed V and J ends, which lost 4 bases and 10 bases, there was a span of 14 bases. The CDR3 is made up of 13 amino acids. In DNA, the CDR3 is TGTGCCAGCAGTTCCCGTAACTTAGCCGAGCAGTTCTTC. Translated: CASSSRNLAEQFF.

This clonotype was detected many times. The chain employs TRBV6-4 and TRBJ2-3, with D hard to call. The CDR3 totals 12 residues. Per the germline V gene, CDR1 is MRHNA and CDR2 is SNTAGT. Trimming shortened V by 2 bases and J by 6 bases, and 6 bases separated the two germline ends. CDR3 amino acids: CASSDGQDTQYF. DNA for the CDR3: TGTGCCAGCAGTGACGGGCAGGATACGCAGTATTTT.